This entry concerns a single T cell receptor beta chain. Its antigen target is currently unknown. There are no base qualities to consult, and no much larger clone falls within one base. RNA was extracted using the RNeasy kit, and roughly 0.45 to 1 ug of the RNA was reverse transcribed with random hexamers. The immunoSEQ multiplex PCR assay, covering 54 Vbeta and 13 Jbeta segments, was used to amplify TCR beta CDR3 regions. Bias from PCR amplification was corrected by using a synthetic template baseline for primer optimization and for computational correction. Turning to the authors' computational methods: Reads were annotated to V, D and J genes according to IMGT and were analyzed with immunoSEQ Analyzer, with only productive sequences retained. To calculate clonality, Shannon entropy was normalized by log2 of the number of productive unique sequences and then subtracted from one. For each patient and control, public and private clones were evaluated among the 100 most prevalent clones. Susac-specific clones were defined as absent from healthy and MS cohorts, around 980 published viral clones and other ImmuneACCESS disease sequences. TCRdb reprocessing: public reads trimmed at Q25 with fastp, clones called with MiXCR, in-frame beta chains kept. Entries are consolidated by CDR3 protein sequence, retaining the most common genes and DNA. These V and J calls rely on TCRdb rather than the paper's analysis. For this sample there are about 160,000 distinct CDR3 sequences; about 96% appear just once. The ten top clones hold around 0.12% of the sample.

This record belongs to a study of CD8 T cells in Susac syndrome (dated by TCRdb to about 2019). At the level of the whole study: Among the Susac syndrome patients who were sequenced, clinically active disease was present in six and clinical remission was observed in under ten. Susac syndrome patients were therapy-naive, on corticosteroids (some also receiving IVIg), or on IVIg alone at blood withdrawal. Whether CD8+ T cell activation and differentiation in Susac syndrome was antigen driven was tested using repertoire sequencing.

High-throughput TCR beta sequencing profiled peripheral blood CD8+ and CD4+ T cells from healthy donors, Susac syndrome patients and multiple sclerosis patients. Susac syndrome patients met recently defined diagnostic criteria for definite or probable disease. Bulk CD8+ and CD4+ T cells were purified by magnetic negative isolation, while CD8+ TEMRA cells were enriched using FACS. Blood was drawn into EDTA tubes, processed within 24 hours, and PBMCs were isolated by density gradient centrifugation. PBMCs intended for TCR sequencing were cryopreserved in liquid nitrogen and were subsequently thawed in a 37 degrees C water bath. The sorted or isolated CD4+, CD8+ and CD8+ TEMRA cells reached a purity of at least 90%. Study-level results and caveats: The TCR sequencing and HLA analysis was acknowledged to have included a relatively small number of individuals. The CD4+ T cell repertoire of patients with Susac syndrome showed no detectable clonal expansion.

The TCR comes from a human donor with Susac syndrome. What was sequenced was CD4+ T cells from PBMCs.

The CDR3 region has the sequence CASSLGTSNQPQHF. The bases are TGTGCCAGCAGTTTGGGCACCAGCAATCAGCCCCAGCATTTT. The rearranged chain carries TRBV28 and TRBJ1-5; a confident D gene designation cannot be given. Sequences MDHEN (CDR1) and SYDVKM (CDR2) are obtained from the germline V gene. The CDR3 runs 14 residues from the cysteine to the phenylalanine. Only the CDR3 part of the read is kept: 42 bases, read in frame from the first base. A distance of 7 bases separates the germline ends of V and J, which lose 3 bases and 1 base respectively.